The 26 T cell receptor beta chains presented below share a single source sample, sequenced in a study of cytomegalovirus exposure and HLA in healthy donors. 13 Jbeta primers and 60 Vbeta primers were used for the PCR. Profiling relied on immunoSEQ multiplex PCR, and the TCRdb table lists in-frame clones only, not all of them. Of under 250,000 clones in the sample, more than 70% were seen once. The sample was PBMCs. These receptors originate from a human donor in good health.

The gene calls are TRBV7-6 and TRBJ2-3; tentatively, D is TRBD1 (6 bases). The CDR3 consists of 17 residues. V lost 1 base to trimming and J lost 0 bases, with 14 bases between them. In germline, CDR1 is SGHVS, CDR2 FNYEAQ. This chain's CDR3 is CASSLVRDTTSTDTQYF. In DNA, the CDR3 is TGTGCCAGCAGCTTAGTCCGGGACACCACTAGCACAGATACGCAGTATTTT.

The chain combines TRBV19 with TRBJ1-1, with D unclear. The CDR3 sequence is 9 residues long. V shed 11 bases and J shed 12 bases, with 13 bases lying between them. Germline V CDR1 and CDR2: LNHDA, SQIVND (reference sequence). The CDR3 DNA is TGTGCCGCGGGCGCGCGAACTTTCTTT. Translating gives CAAGARTFF.

The chain combines TRBV7-8 with TRBJ2-7, with 10 bases aligning to TRBD2. The CDR3 sequence is 16 residues long. V dropped 4 bases and J dropped 3; count of bases not matched to a gene: 9. In germline, CDR1 is SGHVS, CDR2 FQNEAQ. Here the CDR3 reads CASSSKIGLAVYEQYF. The CDR3 nucleotides read TGTGCCAGCAGCTCCAAGATCGGACTAGCGGTCTACGAGCAGTACTTC.

J is TRBJ2-1 and V is TRBV10-3; no reliable D call. Deletions cut 2 bases from V and 10 bases from J, with 9 bases between. Germline values: CDR1 ENHRY, CDR2 SYGVKD. The CDR3 extends over 12 amino acids. CDR3 in amino acids: CAISEGFGEQFF. The DNA of the CDR3 is TGTGCCATCAGTGAGGGCTTCGGGGAGCAGTTCTTC.

The chain has TRBV7-8 and TRBJ1-2; D unresolved. V was pared by 5 bases and J by 4 bases, with 14 bases between. The CDR3 runs to 14 residues. The germline V gene encodes CDR1 SGHVS and CDR2 FQNEAQ. The CDR3: CASSQEGRLYGYTF. The CDR3 DNA reads as TGTGCCAGCAGCCAAGAGGGCCGGCTCTATGGCTACACCTTC.

This CDR3 is CASSLSAAGGPSQFF. The CDR3 coding sequence is TGCGCCAGCAGCTTGTCGGCCGCGGGAGGGCCCTCGCAGTTCTTC. The genes are TRBV5-1 and TRBJ2-1, with 9 bases matching TRBD2. V dropped 1 base and J dropped 12; count of bases not matched to a gene: 11. CDR3 size: 15 residues. CDR1 SGHRS and CDR2 YFSETQ come from the germline V gene.

V is TRBV6-5 and J is TRBJ1-1; TRBD1 is a possible D gene (5 bases). This CDR3 region has 14 residues. Germline V gene sequence: CDR1 MNHEY, CDR2 SVGAGI. Between the trimmed V and J ends, which lost 5 bases and 4 bases, there was a span of 14 bases. CDR3 nucleotides: TGTGCCAGCAGTCGCGCCCGGGGGGGCACTGAAGCTTTCTTT. It translates to CASSRARGGTEAFF.

The chain combines TRBV6-1 with TRBJ1-2; 7 bases line up with TRBD1. The CDR3 runs 17 residues. Trimming cost V 4 bases and J 3 bases; bases outside gene matches: 14. Germline V gene lookup returns CDR1 MNHNS and CDR2 SASEGT. CDR3 bases: TGTGCCAGCAGTGGCTTTGTGAGTGACAGGGCGGACTATGGCTACACCTTC. It codes for CASSGFVSDRADYGYTF.

CDR3 loop: CASSIALDSYGYTF. The CDR3 coding sequence is TGTGCCAGTAGTATAGCCCTAGATTCCTATGGCTACACCTTC. The gene calls are TRBV19 and TRBJ1-2; D gene uncertain. The CDR3 has 14 amino acids. Looked up from germline, CDR1 is LNHDA and CDR2 is SQIVND (reference sequence). V lost 1 base and J 4 bases, leaving 10 bases between the germline ends.

V and J are TRBV7-9 and TRBJ2-1; 9 bases line up with TRBD1. The V and J ends lost 1 base and 4 bases, in that order; junction bases with no gene match: 5. The CDR3 is 16 amino acids. The germline V gene has CDR1 SEHNR and CDR2 FQNEAQ (reference sequence). Written as DNA, the CDR3 is TGTGCCAGCAGCTTAGGAGGGACAGGGATTTACAATGAGCAGTTCTTC. This encodes CASSLGGTGIYNEQFF.

The V and J genes are TRBV27 and TRBJ2-7; tentatively, D is TRBD1 (6 bases). In germline, CDR1 is MNHEY, CDR2 SMNVEV (reference sequence). The ends were cut back, 5 bases at V and 0 bases at J, with 14 bases in the middle. This CDR3 comprises 15 residues. The CDR3 spells CASSRTVRNSYEQYF. CDR3 nucleotides: TGTGCCAGCAGTCGGACAGTAAGAAACTCCTACGAGCAGTACTTC.

The gene calls are TRBV6-1 and TRBJ1-2, with 8 bases matching TRBD1. The CDR3 spans 15 residues. Germline CDR1 reads MNHNS; CDR2 reads SASEGT. Germline trimming cut 4 bases from V and 6 bases from J; bases unmatched to any gene: 10. The CDR3 here is CASSGNQGAADGYTF. The DNA for the CDR3 is TGTGCCAGCAGTGGAAATCAGGGGGCGGCGGATGGCTACACCTTC.

The CDR3 protein is CASSPRRGSGNEQYF. The CDR3 DNA sequence: TGCGCCAGCAGCCCACGCAGGGGGAGTGGCAACGAGCAGTACTTC. The V call is TRBV5-1, the J call TRBJ2-7; TRBD1 matches at 7 bases. The germline gives CDR1 SGHRS, CDR2 YFSETQ. Trimming took 4 bases from V and 5 from J; bases not matched to a gene: 12. The CDR3 sequence is 15 residues long.

The V gene is TRBV7-9, the J gene TRBJ2-7, with 8 positions matching TRBD1. After removal of 5 bases from V and 3 bases from J, the junction contained 12 bases not matched to a gene. The CDR3 is 16 residues long. Germline CDR1 reads SEHNR; CDR2 reads FQNEAQ (reference sequence). The CDR3 here is CASSTHETGGGYEQYF. The CDR3 nucleotides are TGTGCCAGCAGCACGCATGAAACAGGGGGTGGCTACGAGCAGTACTTC.

CDR3 sequence (DNA): TGTGCCAGCAGCCCTGGAGGACTAGCGGGAGCCTCCCAAGAGACCCAGTACTTC. Translating gives CASSPGGLAGASQETQYF. The rearrangement uses TRBV7-9 and TRBJ2-5, with TRBD2 identical over 13 bases. Germline assignment: CDR1 SEHNR and CDR2 FQNEAQ (reference sequence). V trimming: 5 bases; J trimming: 1 base; junction bases outside the gene matches: 10. The CDR3 length is 18 residues.

The chain employs TRBV6-5 and TRBJ2-3; D is perhaps TRBD2 (5 bases). In germline, CDR1 is MNHEY, CDR2 SVGAGI. The CDR3 length is 15 residues. Trimming stripped 5 bases from V and 9 bases from J, with 21 bases between. Here the CDR3 DNA reads TGTGCCAGCAGTCCTGCGAGCGGAGCAAGGCCCACGCAGTATTTT. Translating it yields CASSPASGARPTQYF.

V usage is TRBV28 and J usage is TRBJ1-5, with TRBD1 as a possible D gene (5 bases). The CDR3 is 17 residues long. V was pared by 2 bases and J by 0 bases, with 14 bases between. In germline, CDR1 is MDHEN, CDR2 SYDVKM. CDR3 sequence (DNA): TGTGCCAGCAGTTTACTAGGGGCTAAGATTAGCAATCAGCCCCAGCATTTT. The encoded protein is CASSLLGAKISNQPQHF.

This chain links TRBV19 with TRBJ2-7, with 8 bases lining up with TRBD1. The CDR3 has 13 amino acids. CDR1 LNHDA and CDR2 SQIVND come from the germline V gene (reference sequence). After removal of 5 bases from V and 6 bases from J, the junction contained 6 bases not matched to a gene. CDR3 sequence (DNA): TGTGCCAGTAGTCAGGGGGCACGGTTCGAGCAGTACTTC. Protein sequence: CASSQGARFEQYF.

The chain joins TRBV18 to TRBJ2-5; D might be TRBD2 (7 bases). The germline gives CDR1 KGHSH, CDR2 LQKENI. CDR3 size: 13 residues. V was shortened by 10 bases and J by 4 bases, with 16 bases between the two germline ends. The CDR3 region has the DNA TGTGCCACCTCGGGCGGGGGCGGAGAGACCCAGTACTTC. Its protein product is CATSGGGGETQYF.

A single count supports this clone. The CDR3 sequence: CSVVKEGRGTEAFF. The CDR3 coding sequence is TGCAGCGTTGTAAAGGAAGGGAGGGGCACTGAAGCTTTCTTT. This chain uses TRBV29-1 with TRBJ1-1; D may be TRBD1 (5 bases). The germline CDR1 and CDR2 sequences are SQVTM and ANQGSEA. The CDR3 sequence is 14 residues long. V lost 4 bases to trimming and J lost 4 bases, with 16 bases between them.

CDR3 residues: CASSLLAGRTREQYF. CDR3 sequence (DNA): TGTGCCAGCAGTTTACTGGCGGGAAGGACCCGCGAGCAGTACTTC. The V call is TRBV28, the J call TRBJ2-7; possible D gene TRBD2, 6 bases. CDR1 MDHEN and CDR2 SYDVKM come from the germline V gene. This CDR3 has 15 residues. Trimming removed 2 bases from V and 6 bases from J, with 17 bases in between.

This clone was observed a few times. The chain couples TRBV19 to TRBJ1-4, with TRBD1 matching 7 bases. CDR1 is LNHDA and CDR2 is SQIVND in the germline V gene (reference sequence). V gave up 9 bases and J gave up 4 bases; unmatched junction bases: 8. This CDR3 contains 14 residues. CDR3 loop: CASGPGQFNEKLFF. The DNA for the CDR3 is TGTGCCAGCGGGCCGGGACAGTTTAATGAAAAACTGTTTTTT. The variable domain in full, with the rest retrieved from reference TRBV19 and TRBJ1-4, is DGGITQSPKYLFRKEGQNVTLSCEQNLNHDAMYWYRQDPGQGLRLIYYSQIVNDFQKGDIAEGYSVSREKKESFPLTVTSAQKNPTAFYLCASGPGQFNEKLFFGSGTQLSVL.

V gene TRBV5-5 combines with J gene TRBJ1-2; perhaps TRBD1 as D (5 bases). Trimming took 4 bases from V and 5 from J, leaving 12 bases between them. Germline CDR1 SGHKS, CDR2 YYEKEE (reference sequence). The CDR3 is 13 residues long. The CDR3 nucleotides are TGTGCCAGCAGCCCCGCCGGGGGGTATGGCTACACCTTC. Encoded protein: CASSPAGGYGYTF.

The V call is TRBV7-8, the J call TRBJ2-5; 9 bases agree with TRBD2. Germline lookup yields CDR1 SGHVS and CDR2 FQNEAQ. V dropped 3 bases and J dropped 5; count of bases not matched to a gene: 10. The CDR3 is 16 amino acids. CDR3 sequence: CASSFGAGGSRETQYF. The CDR3 DNA is TGTGCCAGCAGCTTTGGGGCGGGAGGGTCCCGGGAGACCCAGTACTTC.

This clone showed up just a few times. The rearrangement links TRBV5-1 to TRBJ2-7; D perhaps matches TRBD2 (5 bases). This CDR3 is built from 14 residues. Trimming took 4 bases from V and 0 from J, leaving 11 bases between them. Germline assignment: CDR1 SGHRS and CDR2 YFSETQ. The CDR3 sequence: CASSIVGDSYEQYF. CDR3 in DNA: TGCGCCAGCAGCATCGTCGGGGACTCCTACGAGCAGTACTTC.

This clone was seen only once. The rearrangement uses TRBV4-3 and TRBJ2-6, with D possibly matching TRBD2 (5 bases). The CDR3 totals 22 residues. V was clipped by 0 bases and J by 0 bases, with 24 bases between them. Germline-derived CDR1 and CDR2 are LGHNA and YSLEER. CDR3 residues: CASSQERELSPAATSGANVLTF. The CDR3 DNA reads TGCGCCAGCAGCCAAGAAAGGGAACTAAGTCCAGCGGCCACCTCTGGGGCCAACGTCCTGACTTTC.